The rows below give T cell receptor beta chains drawn from one sample of a study of T cells in Graves' hyperthyroidism and ophthalmopathy. TCRdb fed the multiplex PCR reads into MiXCR, producing one record per CDR3 protein. The profile shows approximately 570,000 distinct CDR3 sequences, 20% of them singletons. Material: blood. The receptors shown here come from a man in his forties or fifties with Graves' ophthalmopathy. Both conserved end residues are part of each CDR3. D genes are given only for firm matches. Clone size appears in some rows only: once, few, many, or a class for an expanded clone.

V	D	J	size	CDR3	DNA
TRBV5-1	NA	TRBJ2-7	many	CASSLSQGVTDEQYF	TGCGCCAGCAGCTTGTCACAGGGTGTGACCGACGAGCAGTACTTC
TRBV12-3/TRBV12-4	TRBD1	TRBJ1-1	NA	CASSMPHQGAEAFF	TGTGCCAGCAGTATGCCCCATCAGGGGGCTGAAGCTTTCTTT
TRBV18	TRBD1	TRBJ1-4	many	CASSPRWGQSNEKLFF	TGTGCCAGCTCACCACGTTGGGGACAGTCTAATGAAAAACTGTTTTTT
TRBV2	TRBD2	TRBJ2-5	many	CASSEEARTSGRMWEETQYF	TGTGCCAGCAGTGAAGAGGCACGAACTAGCGGGAGAATGTGGGAGGAGACCCAGTACTTC
TRBV3-1	TRBD2	TRBJ2-3	few	CASSLTSGPSTDTQYF	TGTGCCAGCAGCCTAACTAGCGGGCCTAGCACAGATACGCAGTATTTT
TRBV28	TRBD1	TRBJ1-5	many	CASSAPGQGHQPQHF	TGTGCCAGCAGTGCACCGGGACAGGGACATCAGCCCCAGCATTTT
TRBV14	TRBD1	TRBJ1-2	few	CASSQGTGRYGYTF	TGTGCCAGCAGCCAGGGGACAGGGAGGTATGGCTACACCTTC
TRBV7-9	NA	TRBJ2-3	few	CASSPRTAALTDTQYF	TGTGCCAGCAGTCCCAGGACCGCAGCCCTCACAGATACGCAGTATTTT
TRBV2	TRBD2	TRBJ2-5	many	CATVAGAKTQYF	TGTGCCACCGTAGCGGGAGCGAAGACCCAGTACTTC
TRBV27	TRBD2	TRBJ2-3	many	CASGGLAPTDTQYF	TGTGCCAGCGGGGGACTAGCGCCCACAGATACGCAGTATTTT